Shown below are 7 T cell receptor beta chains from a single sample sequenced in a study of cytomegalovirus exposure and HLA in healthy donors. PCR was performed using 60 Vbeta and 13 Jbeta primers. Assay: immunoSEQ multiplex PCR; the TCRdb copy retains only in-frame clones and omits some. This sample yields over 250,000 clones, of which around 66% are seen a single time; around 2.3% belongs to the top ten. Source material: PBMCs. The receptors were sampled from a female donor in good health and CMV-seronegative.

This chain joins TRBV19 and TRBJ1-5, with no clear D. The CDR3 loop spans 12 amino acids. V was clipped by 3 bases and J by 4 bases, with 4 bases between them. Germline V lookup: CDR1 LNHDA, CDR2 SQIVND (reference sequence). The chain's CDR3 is CASSIGNQPQHF. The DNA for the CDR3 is TGTGCCAGTAGTATCGGTAATCAGCCCCAGCATTTT.

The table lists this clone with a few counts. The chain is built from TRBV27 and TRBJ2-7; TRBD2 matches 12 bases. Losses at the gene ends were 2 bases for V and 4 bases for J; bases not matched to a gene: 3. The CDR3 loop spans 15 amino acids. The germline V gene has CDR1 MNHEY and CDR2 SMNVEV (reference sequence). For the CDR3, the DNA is TGTGCCAGCAGTTTAGGGACTAGCGGGTTTTACGAGCAGTACTTC. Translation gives CASSLGTSGFYEQYF.

CDR3 DNA sequence: TGTGCCAGCAGCCCGTCTAGCGGGAGGGCCTACAATGAGCAGTTCTTC. Amino acid sequence: CASSPSSGRAYNEQFF. This chain connects TRBV7-9 to TRBJ2-1, with 12 bases lining up with TRBD2. Germline CDR1 is SEHNR and CDR2 is FQNEAQ (reference sequence). J gave up 2 bases and V 5 bases, and 4 bases lay outside the gene matches. This CDR3 has 16 amino acids. Based on the CDR3 plus reference TRBV7-9 and TRBJ2-1, the full variable domain is DTGVSQNPRHKITKRGQNVTFRCDPISEHNRLYWYRQTLGQGPEFLTYFQNEAQLEKSRLLSDRFSAERPKGSFSTLEIQRTEQGDSAMYLCASSPSSGRAYNEQFFGPGTRLTVL.

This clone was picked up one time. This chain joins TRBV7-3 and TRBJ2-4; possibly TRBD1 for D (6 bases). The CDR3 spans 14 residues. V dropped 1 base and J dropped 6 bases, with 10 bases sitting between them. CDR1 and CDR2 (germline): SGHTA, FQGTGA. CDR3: CASSLSGQINIQYF. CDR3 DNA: TGTGCCAGCAGCTTAAGTGGACAGATAAACATTCAGTACTTC.

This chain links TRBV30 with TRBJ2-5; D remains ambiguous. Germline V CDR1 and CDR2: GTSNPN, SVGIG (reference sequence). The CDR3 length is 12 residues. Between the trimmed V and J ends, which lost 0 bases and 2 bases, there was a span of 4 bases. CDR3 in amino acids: CAWSVHQETQYF. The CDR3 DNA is TGTGCCTGGAGTGTACATCAAGAGACCCAGTACTTC.

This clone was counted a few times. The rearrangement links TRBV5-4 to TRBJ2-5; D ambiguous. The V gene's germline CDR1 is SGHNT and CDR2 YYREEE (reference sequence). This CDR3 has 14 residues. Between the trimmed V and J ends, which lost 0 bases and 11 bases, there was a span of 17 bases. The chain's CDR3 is CASSLEISSKEQYF. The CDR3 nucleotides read TGTGCCAGCAGCTTGGAGATTTCCTCTAAGGAGCAGTACTTC.

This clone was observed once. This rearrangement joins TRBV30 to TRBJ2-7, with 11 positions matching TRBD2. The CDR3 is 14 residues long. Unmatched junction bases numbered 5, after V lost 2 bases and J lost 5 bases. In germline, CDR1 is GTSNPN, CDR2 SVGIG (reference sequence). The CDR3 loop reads CAWSITSGGDEQYF. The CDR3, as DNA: TGTGCCTGGAGTATTACTAGCGGGGGAGACGAGCAGTACTTC. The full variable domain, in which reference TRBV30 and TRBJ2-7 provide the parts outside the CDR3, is SQTIHQWPATLVQPVGSPLSLECTVEGTSNPNLYWYRQAAGRGLQLLFYSVGIGQISSEVPQNLSASRPQDRQFILSSKKLLLSDSGFYLCAWSITSGGDEQYFGPGTRLTVT.